The rows below give T cell receptor beta chains drawn from one sample of a study of blood T cell repertoires in COVID-19. Measured with immunoSEQ multiplex PCR; TCRdb has only the in-frame clones, and not every one. This table holds hundreds of thousands of clones, about 89% found once. The sample comprised peripheral blood. These receptors originate from a woman aged 50 to 60 with COVID-19, enrolled during active disease. Each CDR3 is given with its conserved first and last residue. Fields, in order: clone size, V gene, J gene, D gene, CDR3 protein, CDR3 DNA. The D gene is left open where the match is weak. Size is omitted from some rows. Given values are once, few, many or a class for expanded clones.

abundance: -; v_gene: TRBV19; j_gene: TRBJ1-4; d_gene: -; CDR3aa: CASSTQGEKLFF; CDR3nt: TGTGCCAGTAGTACCCAGGGTGAAAAACTGTTTTTT
abundance: -; v_gene: TRBV7-3; j_gene: TRBJ2-5; d_gene: TRBD2; CDR3aa: CASSPGLGETQYF; CDR3nt: TGTGCCAGCAGCCCCGGACTAGGGGAGACCCAGTACTTC
abundance: -; v_gene: TRBV25-1; j_gene: TRBJ1-2; d_gene: -; CDR3aa: CASSEGVDYGYTF; CDR3nt: TGTGCCAGCAGTGAAGGAGTTGACTATGGCTACACCTTC
abundance: few; v_gene: TRBV6-6; j_gene: TRBJ1-6; d_gene: -; CDR3aa: CASSQDTYNSPLHF; CDR3nt: TGTGCCAGCAGCCAGGACACTTATAATTCACCCCTCCACTTT
abundance: -; v_gene: TRBV6-5; j_gene: TRBJ2-2; d_gene: -; CDR3aa: CASSRGPNTGELFF; CDR3nt: TGTGCCAGCTCCCGAGGGCCAAACACCGGGGAGCTGTTTTTT
abundance: -; v_gene: TRBV24-1; j_gene: TRBJ2-3; d_gene: TRBD1; CDR3aa: CATSDFGQGTDTQYF; CDR3nt: TGTGCCACCAGTGATTTCGGACAGGGGACAGATACGCAGTATTTT
abundance: -; v_gene: TRBV29-1; j_gene: TRBJ1-1; d_gene: -; CDR3aa: CSVVSGKGTEAFF; CDR3nt: TGCAGCGTTGTTTCAGGGAAAGGCACTGAAGCTTTCTTT
abundance: -; v_gene: TRBV5-5; j_gene: TRBJ2-1; d_gene: -; CDR3aa: CASSLISNEQFF; CDR3nt: TGTGCCAGCAGCTTAATCAGTAATGAGCAGTTCTTC
abundance: -; v_gene: TRBV25-1; j_gene: TRBJ1-1; d_gene: -; CDR3aa: CASSGYRATEAFF; CDR3nt: TGTGCCAGCAGTGGCTACAGGGCCACTGAAGCTTTCTTT
abundance: many; v_gene: TRBV27; j_gene: TRBJ1-6; d_gene: -; CDR3aa: CASSTQGVNSPLHF; CDR3nt: TGTGCCAGCAGTACACAGGGAGTAAACTCACCCCTCCACTTT
abundance: -; v_gene: TRBV4-2; j_gene: TRBJ2-3; d_gene: TRBD2; CDR3aa: CASSQAVAGSADTQYF; CDR3nt: TGTGCCAGCAGCCAAGCCGTAGCGGGATCGGCAGATACGCAGTATTTT
abundance: -; v_gene: TRBV5-1; j_gene: TRBJ2-1; d_gene: TRBD2; CDR3aa: CASSLGGLAGGSEQFF; CDR3nt: TGCGCCAGCAGCTTGGGAGGACTAGCGGGAGGAAGTGAGCAGTTCTTC
abundance: -; v_gene: TRBV10-3; j_gene: TRBJ2-7; d_gene: TRBD1; CDR3aa: CAIRTGGTYEQYF; CDR3nt: TGTGCCATCAGGACAGGGGGAACCTACGAGCAGTACTTC
abundance: -; v_gene: TRBV2; j_gene: TRBJ1-6; d_gene: TRBD1; CDR3aa: CASSGQGMGNSPLHF; CDR3nt: TGTGCCAGCAGTGGACAGGGGATGGGTAATTCACCCCTCCACTTT
abundance: -; v_gene: TRBV4-1; j_gene: TRBJ2-1; d_gene: -; CDR3aa: CASSQEMNGIWRNEQFF; CDR3nt: TGCGCCAGCAGCCAAGAGATGAACGGGATCTGGCGGAATGAGCAGTTCTTC
abundance: -; v_gene: TRBV18; j_gene: TRBJ1-4; d_gene: -; CDR3aa: CASSPLDRPNEKLFF; CDR3nt: TGTGCCAGCTCACCCCTAGACAGGCCAAATGAAAAACTGTTTTTT
abundance: -; v_gene: TRBV6-5; j_gene: TRBJ1-4; d_gene: TRBD1; CDR3aa: CASSYSAGGGGEKLFF; CDR3nt: TGTGCCAGCAGTTACTCGGCAGGGGGTGGTGGTGAAAAACTGTTTTTT
abundance: -; v_gene: TRBV6-5; j_gene: TRBJ2-5; d_gene: -; CDR3aa: CASTRTAQETQYF; CDR3nt: TGTGCCAGCACAAGGACAGCTCAAGAGACCCAGTACTTC
abundance: -; v_gene: TRBV29-1; j_gene: TRBJ1-1; d_gene: -; CDR3aa: CSVDDWSEAFF; CDR3nt: TGCAGCGTGGATGACTGGTCTGAAGCTTTCTTT
abundance: -; v_gene: TRBV4-2; j_gene: TRBJ2-2; d_gene: TRBD1; CDR3aa: CASSPPGTGDTGELFF; CDR3nt: TGTGCCAGCAGCCCCCCCGGGACAGGGGACACCGGGGAGCTGTTTTTT
abundance: -; v_gene: TRBV7-8; j_gene: TRBJ1-2; d_gene: -; CDR3aa: CASSPVQVYGYTF; CDR3nt: TGTGCCAGCAGCCCCGTACAGGTCTATGGCTACACCTTC
abundance: -; v_gene: TRBV10-3; j_gene: TRBJ1-2; d_gene: -; CDR3aa: CAISDRIEPPPKFTRETNYGYTF; CDR3nt: TGTGCCATCAGTGACCGGATCGAACCCCCCCCCAAGTTCACCAGGGAAACTAACTATGGCTACACCTTC
abundance: -; v_gene: TRBV14; j_gene: TRBJ2-1; d_gene: TRBD2; CDR3aa: CASSLLAGGMSSYNEQFF; CDR3nt: TGTGCCAGCAGCTTACTAGCGGGAGGTATGAGCTCCTACAATGAGCAGTTCTTC
abundance: -; v_gene: TRBV19; j_gene: TRBJ2-6; d_gene: -; CDR3aa: CASSITSGANVLTF; CDR3nt: TGTGCCAGTAGTATAACTTCTGGGGCCAACGTCCTGACTTTC
abundance: -; v_gene: TRBV2; j_gene: TRBJ2-2; d_gene: TRBD1; CDR3aa: CASARERGLGELFF; CDR3nt: TGTGCCAGCGCCAGGGAAAGGGGGCTCGGGGAGCTGTTTTTT
abundance: -; v_gene: TRBV5-6; j_gene: TRBJ1-3; d_gene: -; CDR3aa: CASSLVPIGTIYF; CDR3nt: TGTGCCAGCAGCTTGGTTCCGATCGGCACCATATATTTT
abundance: -; v_gene: TRBV3-1/TRBV3-2; j_gene: TRBJ1-2; d_gene: -; CDR3aa: CASSRSRGYGYTF; CDR3nt: TGTGCCAGCAGCCGAAGTAGGGGCTATGGCTACACCTTC
abundance: -; v_gene: TRBV6-2/TRBV6-3; j_gene: TRBJ1-1; d_gene: TRBD1; CDR3aa: CASNPNRGRANTEAFF; CDR3nt: TGTGCCAGCAACCCGAACAGGGGGAGGGCGAACACTGAAGCTTTCTTT
abundance: -; v_gene: TRBV14; j_gene: TRBJ2-1; d_gene: TRBD2; CDR3aa: CASSQGASGRNEQFF; CDR3nt: TGTGCCAGCAGCCAAGGGGCTAGCGGGAGGAATGAGCAGTTCTTC
abundance: -; v_gene: TRBV4-1; j_gene: TRBJ2-5; d_gene: TRBD2; CDR3aa: CASSQGDTSGRGPNF; CDR3nt: TGCGCCAGCAGCCAAGGCGACACCTCGGGGAGGGGACCCAACTTC
abundance: -; v_gene: TRBV11-1; j_gene: TRBJ2-1; d_gene: TRBD2; CDR3aa: CASSLGSGPYNEQFF; CDR3nt: TGTGCCAGCAGCTTAGGTAGCGGGCCTTACAATGAGCAGTTCTTC
abundance: -; v_gene: TRBV27; j_gene: TRBJ2-5; d_gene: TRBD2; CDR3aa: CASSRVGQGRTSGKETQYF; CDR3nt: TGTGCCAGCTCAAGGGTCGGGCAGGGGAGGACTAGCGGGAAGGAGACCCAGTACTTC
abundance: -; v_gene: TRBV5-1; j_gene: TRBJ2-3; d_gene: -; CDR3aa: CASSLGQGMADTQYF; CDR3nt: TGCGCCAGCAGCTTGGGGCAGGGGATGGCAGATACGCAGTATTTT
abundance: -; v_gene: TRBV7-2; j_gene: TRBJ1-1; d_gene: -; CDR3aa: CASSLESGGSTEAFF; CDR3nt: TGTGCCAGCAGCTTAGAATCCGGGGGGAGCACTGAAGCTTTCTTT
abundance: -; v_gene: TRBV5-1; j_gene: TRBJ1-1; d_gene: TRBD1; CDR3aa: CASSLQQGGAFF; CDR3nt: TGCGCCAGCAGCCTACAACAGGGGGGAGCTTTCTTT
abundance: -; v_gene: TRBV5-1; j_gene: TRBJ2-3; d_gene: TRBD2; CDR3aa: CASSLAPTGGGDTQYF; CDR3nt: TGCGCCAGCAGCTTGGCTCCTACGGGAGGGGGAGATACGCAGTATTTT
abundance: -; v_gene: TRBV11-2; j_gene: TRBJ2-3; d_gene: TRBD2; CDR3aa: CASSLELSGRATDTQYF; CDR3nt: TGTGCCAGCAGCTTAGAGCTTAGCGGGAGGGCGACAGATACGCAGTATTTT
abundance: -; v_gene: TRBV18; j_gene: TRBJ1-6; d_gene: TRBD1; CDR3aa: CASSPPGTGVNSPLHF; CDR3nt: TGTGCCAGCTCACCCCCCGGGACAGGGGTTAATTCACCCCTCCACTTT
abundance: -; v_gene: TRBV5-6; j_gene: TRBJ1-1; d_gene: -; CDR3aa: CASRGAGQLGIEAFF; CDR3nt: TGTGCCAGCAGGGGGGCCGGACAGTTAGGGATTGAAGCTTTCTTT
abundance: -; v_gene: TRBV2; j_gene: TRBJ2-7; d_gene: TRBD1; CDR3aa: CASNPGQISYEQYF; CDR3nt: TGTGCCAGCAATCCGGGACAGATATCCTACGAGCAGTACTTC
abundance: few; v_gene: TRBV19; j_gene: TRBJ1-4; d_gene: TRBD1; CDR3aa: CASSKGQHNEKLFF; CDR3nt: TGTGCCAGTAGTAAGGGACAGCATAATGAAAAACTGTTTTTT
abundance: -; v_gene: TRBV5-1; j_gene: TRBJ2-2; d_gene: -; CDR3aa: CASTGGRVTGELFF; CDR3nt: TGCGCCAGCACCGGGGGGCGAGTGACCGGGGAGCTGTTTTTT
abundance: -; v_gene: TRBV4-2; j_gene: TRBJ1-1; d_gene: TRBD1; CDR3aa: CASSQEGQGVNTEAFF; CDR3nt: TGTGCCAGCAGCCAAGAGGGACAGGGGGTCAACACTGAAGCTTTCTTT
abundance: -; v_gene: TRBV12-3/TRBV12-4; j_gene: TRBJ2-3; d_gene: -; CDR3aa: CASSLSSDTQYF; CDR3nt: TGTGCCAGCAGTTTATCTTCAGATACGCAGTATTTT
abundance: -; v_gene: TRBV7-3; j_gene: TRBJ1-1; d_gene: -; CDR3aa: CASSMAGKGNTEAFF; CDR3nt: TGTGCCAGCAGCATGGCGGGGAAGGGGAACACTGAAGCTTTCTTT
abundance: -; v_gene: TRBV12-5; j_gene: TRBJ2-3; d_gene: TRBD2; CDR3aa: CASGPSGLARTDTQYF; CDR3nt: TGTGCTAGTGGTCCCTCCGGACTAGCGAGGACAGATACGCAGTATTTT
abundance: -; v_gene: TRBV5-1; j_gene: TRBJ2-7; d_gene: TRBD2; CDR3aa: CASSSSGVEVEQYF; CDR3nt: TGCGCCAGCAGCTCAAGCGGGGTGGAGGTCGAGCAGTACTTC